A single sample gave rise to the 21 T cell receptor beta chains below, sequenced in a study of T-cell memory formation after mild COVID-19. TCRdb used MiXCR to reprocess the 5' RACE reads, holding one entry per CDR3 protein. The table shows about 560,000 distinct CDR3 sequences, with 17% occurring only once. The sample consisted of PBMCs or a T cell subset sorted from them (not recorded which). Every receptor here comes from an adult woman who had mild COVID-19 (a few samples of this study predate the infection). Cell type and time point are not known.

The rearrangement joins TRBV5-4 to TRBJ2-3, with 13 positions matching TRBD2. There are 16 residues in the CDR3. V lost 3 bases and J lost 3; bases outside the gene matches: 4. Germline CDR1 is SGHNT and CDR2 is YYREEE (reference sequence). In nucleotides, the CDR3 is TGTGCCAGCAGCTGGCAGACTAGCGGGAGGACAGATACGCAGTATTTT. Residues: CASSWQTSGRTDTQYF.

This clonotype was detected a few times. V gene TRBV7-9 combines with J gene TRBJ2-7; 9 bases are a match to TRBD2. The CDR3 is made up of 19 amino acids. Losses at the gene ends were 0 bases for V and 6 bases for J; bases not matched to a gene: 18. Germline V gene data show CDR1 as SEHNR and CDR2 as FQNEAQ (reference sequence). CDR3 sequence reads: CASSLAGWRVAGVFPEQYF. The CDR3 DNA follows: TGTGCCAGCAGCTTAGCAGGATGGCGAGTAGCGGGAGTCTTCCCCGAGCAGTACTTC.

This chain joins TRBV6-4 and TRBJ1-5; D gene uncertain. CDR1 is MRHNA, CDR2 SNTAGT, per germline. V was clipped by 0 bases and J by 3 bases, with 9 bases between them. The CDR3 loop spans 15 amino acids. The CDR3 nucleotides read TGTGCCAGCAGTGACTCGAGGGTGGTCAATCAGCCCCAGCATTTT. As protein: CASSDSRVVNQPQHF.

This clonotype was observed a few times. The gene calls are TRBV11-3 and TRBJ2-2, with 7 bases matching TRBD2. The CDR3 spans 15 residues. Germline V gives CDR1 SGHNT, CDR2 YENEEA. Losses at the gene ends were 2 bases for V and 0 bases for J; bases not matched to a gene: 0. DNA of the CDR3: TGTGCCAGCAGCTTACGGGGGGCGAACACCGGGGAGCTGTTTTTT. Its protein is CASSLRGANTGELFF.

The table lists this clonotype with a few counts. The gene calls are TRBV6-2 or TRBV6-3 and TRBJ2-1; possible D gene TRBD2, 6 bases. CDR3 length equals 15 residues. In germline, CDR1 is MNHEY, CDR2 SVGEGT. Trimming pared 4 bases from V and 6 bases from J, leaving 16 bases between. CDR3 sequence (DNA): TGTGCCAGCAGTTCTCGGCGGGACTTCGGCAATGAGCAGTTCTTC. It specifies CASSSRRDFGNEQFF.

In this sample, this clonotype turned up a few times. The V gene is TRBV29-1, the J gene TRBJ1-4; TRBD1 matches 7 bases. The CDR3 is 13 amino acids. Germline trimming cut 8 bases from V and 3 bases from J; bases unmatched to any gene: 6. From germline, CDR1 is SQVTM and CDR2 ANQGSEA. The CDR3 loop reads CSTRDRPNEKLFF. For the CDR3, the DNA is TGCAGCACTCGGGACAGACCTAATGAAAAACTGTTTTTT.

The chain uses TRBV25-1 and TRBJ2-7; TRBD1 agrees at 8 bases. Trimming took 4 bases from V and 5 from J; bases not matched to a gene: 4. Germline-derived CDR1 and CDR2 are MGHDK and SYGVNS. The CDR3 is 13 residues long. The CDR3 spells CASSGQGAHEQYF. In DNA, the CDR3 is TGTGCCAGCAGTGGGCAGGGGGCCCACGAGCAGTACTTC.

This clonotype was seen a few times. This sequence joins TRBV9 and TRBJ2-1; D possibly matches TRBD1 or TRBD2 (6 bases each). Germline CDR1 is SGDLS and CDR2 is YYNGEE. The CDR3 is 19 amino acids. V was cut by 0 bases and J by 1 base, with 20 bases left in between. The chain's CDR3 is CASSVAPKEGGQSYNEQFF. As DNA, the CDR3 is TGTGCCAGCAGCGTAGCCCCCAAAGAGGGAGGACAGTCCTACAATGAGCAGTTCTTC.

This clonotype was counted only a few times. The CDR3 loop reads CASSQDPGVNANYGYTF. The CDR3 DNA is TGTGCCAGCAGCCAAGATCCCGGGGTTAATGCTAACTATGGCTACACCTTC. The chain has TRBV4-2 and TRBJ1-2; D gene unclear. Per germline, CDR1 LGHNA and CDR2 YNFKEQ. Trimming took 0 bases from V and 0 from J, leaving 14 bases between them. This CDR3 spans 17 amino acids.

The chain has TRBV7-2 and TRBJ2-7; 7 bases align to TRBD1. This CDR3 is built from 14 residues. V was pared by 5 bases and J by 5 bases, with 9 bases of the junction left unmatched. Germline CDR1 reads SGHTA; CDR2 reads FQGNSA. CDR3 protein: CASSHGTDEHEQYF. The CDR3 nucleotides are TGTGCCAGCAGCCACGGGACAGATGAACACGAGCAGTACTTC.

V gene TRBV28 combines with J gene TRBJ2-7; D perhaps matches TRBD2 (6 bases). V was shortened by 7 bases and J by 4 bases, with 14 bases between the two germline ends. Germline CDR1 and CDR2: MDHEN and SYDVKM. The CDR3 is 13 amino acids. CDR3 protein: CASTRGSGYEQYF. The CDR3 DNA follows: TGTGCCAGCACCCGGGGGTCAGGGTACGAGCAGTACTTC.

CDR3 sequence (DNA): TGTGCCAGCAGGGACAGGGTTGCGAGGGAGACCCAGTACTTC. As protein: CASRDRVARETQYF. The gene calls are TRBV2 and TRBJ2-5; 8 positions agree with TRBD1. The CDR3 sequence is 14 residues long. CDR1 and CDR2 (germline): SNHLY, FYNNEI. With 6 bases clipped from V and 5 bases from J, the junction kept 8 bases outside the gene matches.

This clonotype was detected a few times. The rearrangement uses TRBV6-2 or TRBV6-3 and TRBJ2-4; D may match TRBD1 or TRBD2 (6 bases each). Looked up from germline, CDR1 is MNHEY and CDR2 is SVGEGT. Between the trimmed V and J ends, which lost 6 bases and 8 bases, there was a span of 23 bases. This CDR3 contains 16 residues. This chain's CDR3 is CASSQGGRLFLDIQYF. DNA of the CDR3: TGTGCCAGCAGCCAAGGGGGGAGGCTCTTTCTGGACATTCAGTACTTC.

The genes are TRBV12-3 or TRBV12-4 and TRBJ2-1, with 8 bases identical to TRBD1. The CDR3 is made up of 15 amino acids. With 7 bases clipped from V and 8 bases from J, the junction kept 13 bases outside the gene matches. CDR3 loop: CASTATGVLRYEQFF. CDR3 nucleotide sequence: TGTGCCAGCACCGCGACAGGGGTGTTAAGGTATGAGCAGTTCTTC.

In DNA, the CDR3 is TGCAGTGCCCCTGATCAATCGAACACTGAAGCTTTCTTT. It encodes CSAPDQSNTEAFF. The V gene is TRBV20-1, the J gene TRBJ1-1; D unresolved. Germline CDR1 is DFQATT and CDR2 is SNEGSKA (reference sequence). CDR3 length: 13 residues. V dropped 6 bases and J dropped 1 base, with 12 bases sitting between them.

There are a few counts of this clonotype. The rearrangement uses TRBV14 and TRBJ1-1; D is ambiguous. Trimming cost V 0 bases and J 1 base, with 6 bases left between them. The CDR3 totals 14 residues. Germline CDR1 and CDR2: SGHDN and FVKESK. In DNA form, the CDR3 reads TGTGCCAGCAGCCAAGAATCAAGGAACACTGAAGCTTTCTTT. This gives the protein CASSQESRNTEAFF.

V gene TRBV3-1 combines with J gene TRBJ1-2, with unresolved D. The V end was cut by 1 base, the J end by 7 bases, with 7 bases between. Looked up from germline, CDR1 is LGHDT and CDR2 is YNNKEL (reference sequence). This CDR3 has 12 amino acids. The CDR3 is CASSQALGGYTF. In nucleotides, the CDR3 is TGTGCCAGCAGCCAAGCTCTGGGTGGCTACACCTTC.

The CDR3, as DNA: TGTGCCAGCAGCTCGATTAGGGGTATCTCCTACGAGCAGTACTTC. Its translation: CASSSIRGISYEQYF. The V call is TRBV5-6, the J call TRBJ2-7, with TRBD1 as a possible D gene (5 bases). V lost 3 bases and J 0 bases, leaving 13 bases between the germline ends. The germline V gene encodes CDR1 SGHDT and CDR2 YYEEEE. There are 15 residues in the CDR3.

This clonotype was seen more than once but under ten times. The chain is built from TRBV2 and TRBJ1-2, with 9 bases lining up with TRBD1. CDR3 size: 13 residues. The V gene end was trimmed by 8 bases and the J gene end by 7 bases; junction bases not matched to a gene: 8. Germline-derived CDR1 and CDR2 are SNHLY and FYNNEI. CDR3 region: CASRTGVDGGYTF. The CDR3 DNA sequence: TGTGCCAGCCGGACAGGGGTAGACGGTGGCTACACCTTC.

This sequence joins TRBV7-9 and TRBJ2-1, with D possibly being TRBD2 (6 bases). Germline CDR1 and CDR2: SEHNR and FQNEAQ (reference sequence). The ends were cut back, 3 bases at V and 10 bases at J, with 10 bases in the middle. The CDR3 runs 12 residues. The CDR3 loop reads CASSFGSMEQFF. The CDR3 nucleotides are TGTGCCAGCAGCTTCGGGAGTATGGAGCAGTTCTTC.

This clonotype came up a few times. V is TRBV30 and J is TRBJ1-5, with unresolved D. This CDR3 comprises 12 residues. The germline V and J ends were trimmed by 4 bases and 2 bases, with 6 bases remaining between them. The germline V gene has CDR1 GTSNPN and CDR2 SVGIG (reference sequence). The CDR3 reads CAWTQGNQPQHF. The CDR3 nucleotides read TGTGCCTGGACCCAGGGCAATCAGCCCCAGCATTTT.